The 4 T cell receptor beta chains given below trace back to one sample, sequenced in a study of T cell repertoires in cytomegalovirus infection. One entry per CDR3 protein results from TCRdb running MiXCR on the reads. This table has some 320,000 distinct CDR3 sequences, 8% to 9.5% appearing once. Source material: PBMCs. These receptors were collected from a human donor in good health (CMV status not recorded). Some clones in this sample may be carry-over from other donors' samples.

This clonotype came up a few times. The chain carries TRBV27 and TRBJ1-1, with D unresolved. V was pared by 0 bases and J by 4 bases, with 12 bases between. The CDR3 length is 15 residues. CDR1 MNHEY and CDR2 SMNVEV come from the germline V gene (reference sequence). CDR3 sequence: CASSLSRMAPTEAFF. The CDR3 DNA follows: TGTGCCAGCAGTTTATCGCGTATGGCCCCCACTGAAGCTTTCTTT.

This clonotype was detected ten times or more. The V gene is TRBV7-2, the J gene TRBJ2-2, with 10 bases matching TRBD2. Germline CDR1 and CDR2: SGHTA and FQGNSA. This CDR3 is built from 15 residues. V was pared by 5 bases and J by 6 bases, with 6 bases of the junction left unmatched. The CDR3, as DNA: TGTGCCAGCAGCCTCAGGACTAGCGGATCCGGGGAGCTGTTTTTT. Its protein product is CASSLRTSGSGELFF.

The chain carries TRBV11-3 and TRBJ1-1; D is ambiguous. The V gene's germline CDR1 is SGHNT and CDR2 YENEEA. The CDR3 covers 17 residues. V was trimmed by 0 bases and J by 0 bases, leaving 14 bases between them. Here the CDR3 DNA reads TGTGCCAGCAGCTTAGATCCCACCGGACGGATGAACACTGAAGCTTTCTTT. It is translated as CASSLDPTGRMNTEAFF.

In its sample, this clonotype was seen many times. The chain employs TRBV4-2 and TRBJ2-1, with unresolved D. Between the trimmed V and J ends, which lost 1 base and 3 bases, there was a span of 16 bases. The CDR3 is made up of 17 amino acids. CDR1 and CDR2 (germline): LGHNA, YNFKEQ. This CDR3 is CASSQGLDARDYNEQFF. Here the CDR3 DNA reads TGTGCCAGCAGCCAAGGTCTAGACGCCCGCGACTACAATGAGCAGTTCTTC.